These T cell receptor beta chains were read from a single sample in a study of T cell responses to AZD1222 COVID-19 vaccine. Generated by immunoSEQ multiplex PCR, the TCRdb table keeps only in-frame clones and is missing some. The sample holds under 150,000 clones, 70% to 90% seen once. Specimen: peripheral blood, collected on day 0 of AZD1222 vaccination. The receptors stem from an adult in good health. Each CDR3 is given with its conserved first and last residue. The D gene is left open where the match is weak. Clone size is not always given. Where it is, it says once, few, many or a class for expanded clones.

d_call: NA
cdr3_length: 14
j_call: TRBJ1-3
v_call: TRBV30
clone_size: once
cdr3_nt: TGTGCCTGGAGTGGGGGGGGTACAGGAAACACCATATATTTT
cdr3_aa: CAWSGGGTGNTIYF

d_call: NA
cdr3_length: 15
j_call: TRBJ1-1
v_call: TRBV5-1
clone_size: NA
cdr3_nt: TGCGCCAGCAGCTTTCAAGGGGCTTGGAGCACTGAAGCTTTCTTT
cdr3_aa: CASSFQGAWSTEAFF

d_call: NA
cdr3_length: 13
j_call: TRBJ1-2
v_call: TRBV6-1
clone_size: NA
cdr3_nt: TGTGCCAGCAGTGAAAGCCGTGGTTGGGGCTACACCTTC
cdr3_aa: CASSESRGWGYTF

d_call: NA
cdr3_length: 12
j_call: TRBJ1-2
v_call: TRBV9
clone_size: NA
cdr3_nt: TGTGCCAGCAGCGCCGATGGAGGGGGCTACACCTTC
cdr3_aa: CASSADGGGYTF

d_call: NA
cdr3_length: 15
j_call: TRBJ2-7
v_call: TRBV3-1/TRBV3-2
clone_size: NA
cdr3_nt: TGTGCCAGCAGCCAAGTTTCAGGGCTCTCCTACGAGCAGTACTTC
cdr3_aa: CASSQVSGLSYEQYF

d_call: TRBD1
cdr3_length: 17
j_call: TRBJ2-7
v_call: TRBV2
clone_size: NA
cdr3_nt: TGTGCCAGCACCTATGGACAGGGCGGAGGCGGAAACTACGAGCAGTACTTC
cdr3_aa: CASTYGQGGGGNYEQYF

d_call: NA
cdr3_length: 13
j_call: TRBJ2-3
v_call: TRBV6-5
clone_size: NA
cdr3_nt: TGTGCCAGCAGGGACCCGACCCGCTATACGCAGTATTTT
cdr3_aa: CASRDPTRYTQYF

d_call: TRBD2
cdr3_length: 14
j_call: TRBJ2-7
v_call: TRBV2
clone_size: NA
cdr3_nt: TGTGCCAGGGCGGGACTAGCGGGAATCGGCGAGCAGTACTTC
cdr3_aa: CARAGLAGIGEQYF

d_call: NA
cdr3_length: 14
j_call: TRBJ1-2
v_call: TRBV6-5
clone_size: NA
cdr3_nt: TGTGCCGTCAGGGGTAGAGGGTCTAACTATGGCTACACCTTC
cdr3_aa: CAVRGRGSNYGYTF

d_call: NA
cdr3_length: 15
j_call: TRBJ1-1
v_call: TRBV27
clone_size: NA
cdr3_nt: TGTGCCAGGACCTCTCCCGTTGGCATGAACACTGAAGCTTTCTTT
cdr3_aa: CARTSPVGMNTEAFF

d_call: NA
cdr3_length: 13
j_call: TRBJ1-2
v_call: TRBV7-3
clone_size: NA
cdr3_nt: TGTGCCAGCAGCTTATCGCGGGAGGATGGCTACACCTTC
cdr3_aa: CASSLSREDGYTF

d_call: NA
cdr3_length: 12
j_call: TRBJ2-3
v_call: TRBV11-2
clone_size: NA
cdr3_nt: TGTGCCAGCAGCTTCTGGACAGATACGCAGTATTTT
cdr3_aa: CASSFWTDTQYF

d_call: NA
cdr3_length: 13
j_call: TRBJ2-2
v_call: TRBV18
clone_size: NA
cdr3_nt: TGTGCCAGCTCATCAACGAACACCGGGGAGCTGTTTTTT
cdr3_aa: CASSSTNTGELFF

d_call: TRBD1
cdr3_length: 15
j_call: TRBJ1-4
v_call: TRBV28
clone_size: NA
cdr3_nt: TGTGCCAGCAGCCGACAGGGGGCAATTAATGAAAAACTGTTTTTT
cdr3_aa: CASSRQGAINEKLFF

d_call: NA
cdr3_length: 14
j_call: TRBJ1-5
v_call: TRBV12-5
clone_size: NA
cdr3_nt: TGTGCTAGTGGTTTGGGACAGGCTGGACAGCCCCAGCATTTT
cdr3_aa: CASGLGQAGQPQHF

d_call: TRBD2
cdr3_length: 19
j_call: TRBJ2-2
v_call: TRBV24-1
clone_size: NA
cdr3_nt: TGTGCCACCAGTGATGAAAGCGGGAGGGCTTACTGGAACACCGGGGAGCTGTTTTTT
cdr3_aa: CATSDESGRAYWNTGELFF

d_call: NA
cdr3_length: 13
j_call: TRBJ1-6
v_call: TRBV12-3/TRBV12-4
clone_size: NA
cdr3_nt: TGTGCCAGCAGGGGTCTTTATAATTCACCCCTCCACTTT
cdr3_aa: CASRGLYNSPLHF

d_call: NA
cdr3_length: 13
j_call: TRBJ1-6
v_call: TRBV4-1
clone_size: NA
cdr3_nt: TGCGCCAGCAGCCAGTCGGATAGTTCACCCCTCCACTTT
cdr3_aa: CASSQSDSSPLHF

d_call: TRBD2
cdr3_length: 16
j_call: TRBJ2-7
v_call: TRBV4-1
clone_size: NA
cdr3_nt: TGCGCCAGCAGCCAACCCCCCCTAGCGGGACCCTACGAGCAGTACTTC
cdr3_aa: CASSQPPLAGPYEQYF

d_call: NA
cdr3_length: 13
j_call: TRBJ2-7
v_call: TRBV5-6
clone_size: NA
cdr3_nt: TGTGCCAGCAGTTACAGGGCAATCTACGAGCAGTACTTC
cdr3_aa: CASSYRAIYEQYF

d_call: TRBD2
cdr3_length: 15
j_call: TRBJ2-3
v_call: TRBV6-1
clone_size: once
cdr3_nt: TGTGCCAGCAGTGATATGGCTAGCGGGGAAGATACGCAGTATTTT
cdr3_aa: CASSDMASGEDTQYF

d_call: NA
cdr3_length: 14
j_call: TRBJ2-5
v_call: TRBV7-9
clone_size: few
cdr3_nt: TGTGCCAGCAGCTTGTCCCCCACACAAGAGACCCAGTACTTC
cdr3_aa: CASSLSPTQETQYF

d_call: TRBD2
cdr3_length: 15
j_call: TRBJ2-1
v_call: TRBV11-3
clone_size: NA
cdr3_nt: TGTGCCAGCAGCCCGTCCCTAGCGGGAGGCAATGAGCAGTTCTTC
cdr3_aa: CASSPSLAGGNEQFF

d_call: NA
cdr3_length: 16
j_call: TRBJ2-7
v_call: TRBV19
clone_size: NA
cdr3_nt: TGTGCCAGTAGTCCCCAGGGCAGGGCATCTTACTACGAGCAGTACTTC
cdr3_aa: CASSPQGRASYYEQYF

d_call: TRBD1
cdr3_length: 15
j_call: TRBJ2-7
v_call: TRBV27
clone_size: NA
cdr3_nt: TGTGCCAGCAGTTTAGAAGACAGGGAAGGCTCCGAGCAGTACTTC
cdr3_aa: CASSLEDREGSEQYF

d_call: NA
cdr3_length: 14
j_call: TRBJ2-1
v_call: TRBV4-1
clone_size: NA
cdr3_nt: TGCGCCAGCAGCCAAGAAGGATACTACAATGAGCAGTTCTTC
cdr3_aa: CASSQEGYYNEQFF

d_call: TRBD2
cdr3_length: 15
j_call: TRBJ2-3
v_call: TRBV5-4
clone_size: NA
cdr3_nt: TGTGCCAGCAGCTTGTACAGCGGGGGCACAGATACGCAGTATTTT
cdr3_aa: CASSLYSGGTDTQYF